Presented here are 7 T cell receptor beta chains from one specimen sequenced in a study of T cells in Graves' hyperthyroidism and ophthalmopathy. The TCR beta CDR3 regions underwent amplification using RNA transcripts as the source. TCR CDR3 regions were first amplified by RT-PCR with HTBI primers. TCRdb re-derived calls from the multiplex PCR reads in MiXCR, one entry per CDR3 protein. The sample lists some 600,000 distinct CDR3 sequences, 14% occurring once. The sequenced sample consisted of blood. These receptors originate from a young woman with Graves' hyperthyroidism that later progressed to Graves' ophthalmopathy.

This clonotype was observed a few times. A junction boundary mismatches the germline segment, possibly from a read error. V usage is TRBV4-2 and J usage is TRBJ2-1; D remains ambiguous. The CDR3 has 17 residues. The germline V gene encodes CDR1 LGHNA and CDR2 YNFKEQ. The CDR3 sequence: CASSQDGASPSCNEQFF. The CDR3 nucleotides are TGTGCCAGCAGCCAAGACGGCGCCAGCCCCTCCTGCAATGAGCAGTTCTTC.

This clonotype was seen many times. The genes are TRBV11-3 and TRBJ1-6; D might be TRBD1 (5 bases). This CDR3 is built from 13 residues. Trimming cost V 3 bases and J 8 bases, with 8 bases left between them. Germline V lookup: CDR1 SGHNT, CDR2 YENEEA. DNA for the CDR3: TGTGCCAGCAGCTTCCCCAGGGATTCACCCCTCCACTTT. This codes for CASSFPRDSPLHF.

This clonotype was seen a few times. This chain links TRBV27 with TRBJ1-2; D unresolved. V was pared by 5 bases and J by 5 bases, with 12 bases between. The CDR3 totals 13 residues. Germline assignment: CDR1 MNHEY and CDR2 SMNVEV (reference sequence). In nucleotides, the CDR3 is TGTGCCAGCAGTGCCACCAGCGGGTATGGCTACACCTTC. Its translation is CASSATSGYGYTF.

This clonotype came up many times. The rearrangement uses TRBV9 and TRBJ1-4, with D uncertain. With 8 bases removed from V and 0 bases from J, the gap between germline ends came to 11 bases. Germline values: CDR1 SGDLS, CDR2 YYNGEE. This CDR3 has 14 residues. The DNA of the CDR3 is TGTGCCAGTAGTGTGGCGGCAACTAATGAAAAACTGTTTTTT. Encoded protein: CASSVAATNEKLFF.

This sequence joins TRBV19 and TRBJ2-1; 11 bases are shared with TRBD2. The CDR3 length is 16 residues. With V trimmed by 4 bases and J by 5 bases, 7 bases remained unmatched. CDR1 LNHDA and CDR2 SQIVND come from the germline V gene (reference sequence). CDR3 sequence: CASSTLSGRANNEQFF. CDR3 coding DNA: TGTGCCAGTAGTACCCTTAGCGGGAGGGCCAACAATGAGCAGTTCTTC.

This clonotype was found many times. The genes are TRBV13 and TRBJ2-7; 7 bases agree with TRBD1. From germline, CDR1 is PRHDT and CDR2 FYEKMQ (reference sequence). This CDR3 contains 15 residues. After removal of 5 bases from V and 0 bases from J, the junction contained 7 bases not matched to a gene. In DNA, the CDR3 is TGTGCCAGCAGCCCGGGGACAGATTTCTCCTACGAGCAGTACTTC. Its protein is CASSPGTDFSYEQYF.

This clonotype was seen a handful of times. The CDR3 DNA sequence: TGCAGTGCTAGAGATCGTCGTATGGGACGTCACAATGAGCAGTTCTTC. It translates to CSARDRRMGRHNEQFF. This sequence joins TRBV20-1 and TRBJ2-1; D possibly uses TRBD1 or TRBD2 (5 bases each). V dropped 0 bases and J dropped 5 bases, with 17 bases sitting between them. The CDR3 runs 16 residues. Germline-derived CDR1 and CDR2 are DFQATT and SNEGSKA (reference sequence).